The rows below give T cell receptor beta chains drawn from one sample of a study of cytomegalovirus exposure and HLA in healthy donors. Measured with immunoSEQ multiplex PCR; TCRdb has only the in-frame clones, and not every one. Of approximately 210,000 clones in the sample, about four fifths were seen once. The specimen sequenced was PBMCs. The receptor set was obtained from a man aged 40-55 years in good health and CMV-seropositive. The CDR3 runs from the conserved cysteine through the conserved F or W. Each record gives: D gene, CDR3 length, J gene, V gene, CDR3 protein. D genes are given only for firm matches.

D gene: .
CDR3 length: 14
J gene: .
V gene: TRBV30
CDR3 protein: CAWSVRGSSYEQYF

D gene: .
CDR3 length: 17
J gene: TRBJ1-1
V gene: TRBV14
CDR3 protein: CASSRRGFGARSTEAFF

D gene: TRBD2
CDR3 length: 14
J gene: TRBJ2-5
V gene: TRBV5-6
CDR3 protein: CASSLVTSKETQYF

D gene: .
CDR3 length: 14
J gene: TRBJ1-3
V gene: TRBV6-5
CDR3 protein: CASSYSNQLHTIYF

D gene: TRBD2
CDR3 length: 15
J gene: TRBJ2-1
V gene: TRBV5-1
CDR3 protein: CASSLDSGSWYEQFF

D gene: TRBD1
CDR3 length: 17
J gene: TRBJ1-1
V gene: TRBV7-8
CDR3 protein: CASSLEGDRALNTEAFF

D gene: .
CDR3 length: 14
J gene: TRBJ1-5
V gene: TRBV27
CDR3 protein: CASSQTGYNQPQHF

D gene: .
CDR3 length: 14
J gene: TRBJ1-1
V gene: TRBV30
CDR3 protein: CAWGRTDMNTEAFF

D gene: TRBD1
CDR3 length: 14
J gene: TRBJ1-4
V gene: TRBV5-6
CDR3 protein: CASRRTGPNEKLFF

D gene: .
CDR3 length: 16
J gene: TRBJ2-1
V gene: TRBV21-1
CDR3 protein: CASSKNAGGSVNEQFF

D gene: .
CDR3 length: 15
J gene: TRBJ1-3
V gene: TRBV5-4
CDR3 protein: CASSRGPNSGNTIYF

D gene: TRBD1
CDR3 length: 15
J gene: TRBJ2-1
V gene: TRBV6-6
CDR3 protein: CASKPGTGGGNEQFF

D gene: .
CDR3 length: 15
J gene: TRBJ1-1
V gene: TRBV6-1
CDR3 protein: CASSFHTLGNTEAFF

D gene: .
CDR3 length: 13
J gene: TRBJ2-1
V gene: TRBV6-1
CDR3 protein: CASSEVGVNEQFF

D gene: .
CDR3 length: 16
J gene: TRBJ1-4
V gene: TRBV18
CDR3 protein: CASSPRDTPTNEKLFF

D gene: TRBD1
CDR3 length: 14
J gene: TRBJ1-4
V gene: TRBV18
CDR3 protein: CASSLQGAGEKLFF

D gene: .
CDR3 length: 13
J gene: TRBJ1-2
V gene: TRBV11-2
CDR3 protein: CASSSLSVLGYTF

D gene: TRBD1
CDR3 length: 15
J gene: TRBJ1-4
V gene: TRBV27
CDR3 protein: CASRTDRVGNEKLFF

D gene: TRBD2
CDR3 length: 17
J gene: TRBJ2-1
V gene: TRBV27
CDR3 protein: CASGLGLAGANYNEQFF

D gene: TRBD1
CDR3 length: 14
J gene: TRBJ2-1
V gene: TRBV2
CDR3 protein: CASRGTVSYNEQFF

D gene: TRBD1
CDR3 length: 13
J gene: TRBJ2-7
V gene: TRBV2
CDR3 protein: CAGNRQGAYEQYF

D gene: TRBD1
CDR3 length: 15
J gene: TRBJ2-4
V gene: TRBV19
CDR3 protein: CASSIGGTGKNIQYF

D gene: .
CDR3 length: 13
J gene: TRBJ2-3
V gene: TRBV12-5
CDR3 protein: CASGLGATDTQYF

D gene: .
CDR3 length: 16
J gene: TRBJ1-1
V gene: TRBV6-6
CDR3 protein: CASRTTIGRLNTEAFF

D gene: TRBD1
CDR3 length: 14
J gene: TRBJ2-5
V gene: TRBV2
CDR3 protein: CASKFRDRGQEQYF

D gene: .
CDR3 length: 14
J gene: TRBJ1-1
V gene: TRBV5-6
CDR3 protein: CASSQRWEGNEAFF

D gene: TRBD2
CDR3 length: 16
J gene: TRBJ2-3
V gene: TRBV7-3
CDR3 protein: CASSSLAGGPADTQYF

D gene: .
CDR3 length: 10
J gene: TRBJ1-1
V gene: TRBV29-1
CDR3 protein: CSVEGGEAFF

D gene: TRBD2
CDR3 length: 15
J gene: TRBJ2-1
V gene: TRBV7-9
CDR3 protein: CASSLVAAGGNEQFF

D gene: .
CDR3 length: 15
J gene: TRBJ2-2
V gene: TRBV9
CDR3 protein: CASSRGRDVAGELFF

D gene: TRBD1
CDR3 length: 14
J gene: TRBJ1-5
V gene: TRBV6-5
CDR3 protein: CASSTDRANQPQHF

D gene: TRBD2
CDR3 length: 20
J gene: TRBJ2-3
V gene: TRBV4-1
CDR3 protein: CASSQPGLAGRVGGTDTQYF

D gene: .
CDR3 length: 14
J gene: TRBJ1-1
V gene: TRBV27
CDR3 protein: CASSSGLLNTEAFF

D gene: TRBD2
CDR3 length: 15
J gene: TRBJ2-7
V gene: TRBV27
CDR3 protein: CASSSRAGGPNEQYF

D gene: TRBD2
CDR3 length: 14
J gene: TRBJ2-1
V gene: TRBV10-1
CDR3 protein: CASSEGLVMYEQFF

D gene: .
CDR3 length: 15
J gene: TRBJ2-7
V gene: TRBV6-5
CDR3 protein: CASSYSGPGRPEQYF

D gene: .
CDR3 length: 16
J gene: TRBJ1-3
V gene: TRBV9
CDR3 protein: CASSVGAGSSGNTIYF

D gene: TRBD2
CDR3 length: 16
J gene: TRBJ2-3
V gene: TRBV27
CDR3 protein: CASSFASGGFTDTQYF

D gene: .
CDR3 length: 12
J gene: TRBJ1-4
V gene: TRBV29-1
CDR3 protein: CSASETNEKLFF

D gene: .
CDR3 length: 13
J gene: TRBJ2-1
V gene: TRBV5-1
CDR3 protein: CASSFSSTDEQFF

D gene: .
CDR3 length: 14
J gene: TRBJ1-6
V gene: TRBV15
CDR3 protein: CATSRYRGGAPLHF

D gene: TRBD1
CDR3 length: 15
J gene: TRBJ2-6
V gene: TRBV19
CDR3 protein: CASTEDRGVANVLTF

D gene: TRBD1
CDR3 length: 15
J gene: TRBJ1-2
V gene: TRBV13
CDR3 protein: CASSPRTGGGGGYTF

D gene: .
CDR3 length: 14
J gene: TRBJ2-7
V gene: TRBV5-4
CDR3 protein: CASSLGFSGYEQYF